Described below is a single TCR beta chain sequence and its context. The record originates from a study of blood T cell repertoires in COVID-19. The germline gives CDR1 MNHEY, CDR2 SMNVEV (reference sequence). V was cut by 5 bases and J by 16 bases, with 15 bases left in between. The CDR3 consists of 12 residues. Assay: immunoSEQ multiplex PCR; the TCRdb copy retains only in-frame clones and omits some. Among 110,000 or so clones listed, roughly nine tenths were seen once. This rearrangement joins TRBV27 to TRBJ1-6, with a weak D call TRBD1 (5 bases). The origin of this receptor is a man aged 70 or older who had recovered from COVID-19. Input material: peripheral blood. CDR3 in amino acids: CASSPYRGHLHF. In DNA form, the CDR3 reads TGTGCCAGCAGTCCTTATAGGGGCCATCTCCACTTT.